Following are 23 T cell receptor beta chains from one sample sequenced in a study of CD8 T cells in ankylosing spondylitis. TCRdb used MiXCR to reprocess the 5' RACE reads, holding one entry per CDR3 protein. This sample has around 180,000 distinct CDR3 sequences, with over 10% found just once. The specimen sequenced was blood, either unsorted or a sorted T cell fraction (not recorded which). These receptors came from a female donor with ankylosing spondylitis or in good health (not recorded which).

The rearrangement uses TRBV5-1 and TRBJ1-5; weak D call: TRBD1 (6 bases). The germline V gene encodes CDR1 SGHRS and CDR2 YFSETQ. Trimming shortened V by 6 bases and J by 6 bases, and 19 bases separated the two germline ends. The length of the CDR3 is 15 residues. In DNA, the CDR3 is TGCGCCAGCACCGTGGGAACAGGGAAGGGTCAGCCCCAGCATTTT. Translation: CASTVGTGKGQPQHF.

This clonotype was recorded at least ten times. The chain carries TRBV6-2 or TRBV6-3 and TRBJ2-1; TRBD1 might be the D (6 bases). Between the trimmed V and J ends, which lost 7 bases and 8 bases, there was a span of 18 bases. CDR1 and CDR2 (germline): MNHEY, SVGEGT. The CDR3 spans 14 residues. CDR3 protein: CASIFGGAVYEQFF. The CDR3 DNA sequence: TGTGCCAGCATTTTTGGGGGCGCGGTGTATGAGCAGTTCTTC.

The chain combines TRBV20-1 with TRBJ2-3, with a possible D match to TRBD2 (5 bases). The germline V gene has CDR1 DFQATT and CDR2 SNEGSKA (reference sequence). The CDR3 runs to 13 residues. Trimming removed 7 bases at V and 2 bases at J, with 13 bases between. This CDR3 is CSGRAEYTDTQYF. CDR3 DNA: TGCAGTGGAAGAGCGGAGTACACAGATACGCAGTATTTT.

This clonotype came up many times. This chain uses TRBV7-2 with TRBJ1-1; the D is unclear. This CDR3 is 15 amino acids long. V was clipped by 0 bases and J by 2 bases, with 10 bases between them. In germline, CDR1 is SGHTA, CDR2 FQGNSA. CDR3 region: CASSLAGPGNTEAFF. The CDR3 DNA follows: TGTGCCAGCAGCTTAGCGGGTCCCGGAAACACTGAAGCTTTCTTT. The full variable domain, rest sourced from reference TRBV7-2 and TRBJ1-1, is GAGVSQSPSNKVTEKGKDVELRCDPISGHTALYWYRQSLGQGLEFLIYFQGNSAPDKSGLPSDRFSAERTGGSVSTLTIQRTQQEDSAVYLCASSLAGPGNTEAFFGQGTRLTVV.

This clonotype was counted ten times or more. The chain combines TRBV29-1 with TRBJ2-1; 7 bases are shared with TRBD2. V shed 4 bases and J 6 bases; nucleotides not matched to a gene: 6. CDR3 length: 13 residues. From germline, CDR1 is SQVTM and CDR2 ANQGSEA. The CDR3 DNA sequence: TGCAGCGTTGTGAGACTAGCAATCAATGAGCAGTTCTTC. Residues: CSVVRLAINEQFF.

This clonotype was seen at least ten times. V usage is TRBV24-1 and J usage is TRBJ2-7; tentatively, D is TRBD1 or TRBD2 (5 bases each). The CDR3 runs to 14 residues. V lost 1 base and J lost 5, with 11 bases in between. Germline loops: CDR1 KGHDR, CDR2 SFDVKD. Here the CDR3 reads CATSDFRQGDEQYF. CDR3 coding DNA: TGTGCCACCAGTGATTTCCGGCAGGGAGACGAGCAGTACTTC.

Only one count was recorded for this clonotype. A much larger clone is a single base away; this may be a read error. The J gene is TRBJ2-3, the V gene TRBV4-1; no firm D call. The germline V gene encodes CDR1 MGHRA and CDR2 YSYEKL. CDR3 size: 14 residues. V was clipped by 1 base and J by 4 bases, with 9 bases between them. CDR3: CASSQVGIADTQYF. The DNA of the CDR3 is TGCGCCAGCAGCCAAGTAGGGATAGCAGATACGCAGTATTTT.

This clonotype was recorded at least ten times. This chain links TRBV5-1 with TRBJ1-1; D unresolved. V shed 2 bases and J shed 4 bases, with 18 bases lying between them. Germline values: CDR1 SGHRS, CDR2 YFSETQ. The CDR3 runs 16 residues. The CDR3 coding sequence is TGCGCCAGCAGCTTAACCCCCGGAGGTTTTGGCACTGAAGCTTTCTTT. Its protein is CASSLTPGGFGTEAFF.

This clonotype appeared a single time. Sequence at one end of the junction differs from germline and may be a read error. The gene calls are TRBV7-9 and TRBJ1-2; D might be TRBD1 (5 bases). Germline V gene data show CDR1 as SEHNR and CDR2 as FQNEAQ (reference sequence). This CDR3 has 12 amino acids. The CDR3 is CASSLEGWGYSF. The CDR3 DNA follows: TGTGCGAGCAGCTTAGAGGGTTGGGGCTACTCCTTC.

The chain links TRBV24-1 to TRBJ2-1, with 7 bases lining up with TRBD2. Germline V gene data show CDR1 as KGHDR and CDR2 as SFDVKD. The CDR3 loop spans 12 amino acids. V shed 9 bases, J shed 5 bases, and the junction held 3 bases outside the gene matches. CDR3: CATWGGNNEQFF. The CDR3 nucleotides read TGTGCCACCTGGGGGGGGAACAATGAGCAGTTCTTC.

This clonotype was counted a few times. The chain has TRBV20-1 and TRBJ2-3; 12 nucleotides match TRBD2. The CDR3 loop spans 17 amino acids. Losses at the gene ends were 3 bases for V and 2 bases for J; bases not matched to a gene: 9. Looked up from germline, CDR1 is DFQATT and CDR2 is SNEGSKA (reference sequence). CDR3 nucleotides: TGCAGTGCTAGGGGACCCGGGACTAGCGGGCCCACAGATACGCAGTATTTT. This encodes CSARGPGTSGPTDTQYF.

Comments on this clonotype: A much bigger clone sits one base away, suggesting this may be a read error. This chain's CDR3 is CASSLGWAKKGTQYF. In DNA, the CDR3 is TGTGCCAGCAGCCTCGGGTGGGCCAAAAAAGGGACCCAGTACTTC. The chain links TRBV12-3 or TRBV12-4 to TRBJ2-5; no clear D gene. This CDR3 region has 15 residues. Trimming left V 6 bases short and J 7 bases short, with 21 bases between.

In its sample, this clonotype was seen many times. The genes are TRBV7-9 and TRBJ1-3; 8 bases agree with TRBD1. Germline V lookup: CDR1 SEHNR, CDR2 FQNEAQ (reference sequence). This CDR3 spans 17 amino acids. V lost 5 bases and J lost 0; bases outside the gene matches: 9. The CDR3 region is CASSIFQGASSGNTIYF. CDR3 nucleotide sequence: TGTGCCAGCAGCATTTTTCAGGGGGCCTCCTCTGGAAACACCATATATTTT.

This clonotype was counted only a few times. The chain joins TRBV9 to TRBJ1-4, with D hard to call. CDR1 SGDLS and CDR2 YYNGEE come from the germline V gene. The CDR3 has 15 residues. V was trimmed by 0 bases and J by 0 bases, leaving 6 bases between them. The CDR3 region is CASSVEGSTNEKLFF. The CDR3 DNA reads TGTGCCAGCAGCGTAGAGGGCTCAACTAATGAAAAACTGTTTTTT.

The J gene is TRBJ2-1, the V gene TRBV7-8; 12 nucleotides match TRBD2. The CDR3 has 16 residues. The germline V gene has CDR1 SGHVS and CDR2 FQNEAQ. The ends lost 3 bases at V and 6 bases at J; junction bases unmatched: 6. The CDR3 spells CASSFRLAGVSNEQFF. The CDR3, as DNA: TGTGCCAGCAGCTTCCGACTAGCGGGAGTGAGCAATGAGCAGTTCTTC.

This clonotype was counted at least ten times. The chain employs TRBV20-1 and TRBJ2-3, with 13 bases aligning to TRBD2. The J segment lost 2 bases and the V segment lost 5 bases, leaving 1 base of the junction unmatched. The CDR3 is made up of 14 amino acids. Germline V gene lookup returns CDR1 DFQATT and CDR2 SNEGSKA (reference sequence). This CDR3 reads CSAGTSGITDTQYF. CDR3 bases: TGCAGTGCTGGGACTAGCGGGATCACAGATACGCAGTATTTT.

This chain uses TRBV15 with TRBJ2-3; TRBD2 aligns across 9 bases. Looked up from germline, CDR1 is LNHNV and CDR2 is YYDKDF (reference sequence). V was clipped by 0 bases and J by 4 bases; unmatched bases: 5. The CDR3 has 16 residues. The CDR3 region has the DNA TGTGCCACCAGCAGAGATAGCGGGAGAAGGGCAGATACGCAGTATTTT. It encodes CATSRDSGRRADTQYF.

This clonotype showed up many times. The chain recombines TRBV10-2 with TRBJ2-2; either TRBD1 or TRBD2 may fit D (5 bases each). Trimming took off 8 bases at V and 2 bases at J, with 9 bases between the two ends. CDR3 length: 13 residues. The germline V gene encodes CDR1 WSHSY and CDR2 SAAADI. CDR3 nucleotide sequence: TGCGCCAGCGTGGGGGTCAACACCGGGGAGCTGTTTTTT. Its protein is CASVGVNTGELFF.

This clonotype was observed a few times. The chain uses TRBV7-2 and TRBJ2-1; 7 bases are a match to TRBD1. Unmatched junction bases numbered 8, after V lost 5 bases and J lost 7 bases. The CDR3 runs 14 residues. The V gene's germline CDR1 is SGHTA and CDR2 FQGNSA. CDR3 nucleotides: TGTGCCAGCAGCCCGAGACAGGGTTTGAATGAGCAGTTCTTC. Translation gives CASSPRQGLNEQFF.

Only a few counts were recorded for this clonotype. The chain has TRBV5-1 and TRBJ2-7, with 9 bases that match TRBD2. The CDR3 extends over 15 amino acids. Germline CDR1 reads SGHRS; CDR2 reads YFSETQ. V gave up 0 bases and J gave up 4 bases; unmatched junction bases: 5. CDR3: CASSLEGTSRYEQYF. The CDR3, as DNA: TGCGCCAGCAGCTTGGAGGGGACTAGCAGATACGAGCAGTACTTC.

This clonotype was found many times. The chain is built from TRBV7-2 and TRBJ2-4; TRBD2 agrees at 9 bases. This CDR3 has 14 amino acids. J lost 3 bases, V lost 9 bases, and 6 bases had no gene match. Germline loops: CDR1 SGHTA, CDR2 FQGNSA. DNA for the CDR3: TGTGCCAGGGCGGGGGGGGAGCTCAAAAACATTCAGTACTTC. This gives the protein CARAGGELKNIQYF.

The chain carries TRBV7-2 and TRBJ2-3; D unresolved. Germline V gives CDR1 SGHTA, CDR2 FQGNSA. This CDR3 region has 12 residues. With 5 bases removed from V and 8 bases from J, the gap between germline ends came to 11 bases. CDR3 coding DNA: TGTGCCAGCAGCCCAAACAGCGTTACGCAGTATTTT. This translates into CASSPNSVTQYF.

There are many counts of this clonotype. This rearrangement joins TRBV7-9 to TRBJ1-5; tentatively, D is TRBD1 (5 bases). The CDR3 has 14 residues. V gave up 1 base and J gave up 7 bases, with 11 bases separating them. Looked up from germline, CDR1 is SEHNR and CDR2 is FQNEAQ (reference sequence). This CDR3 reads CASSLVGEDQPQHF. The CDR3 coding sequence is TGTGCCAGCAGCTTAGTAGGGGAAGACCAGCCCCAGCATTTT. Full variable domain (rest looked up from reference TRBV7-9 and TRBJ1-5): DTGVSQNPRHKITKRGQNVTFRCDPISEHNRLYWYRQTLGQGPEFLTYFQNEAQLEKSRLLSDRFSAERPKGSFSTLEIQRTEQGDSAMYLCASSLVGEDQPQHFGDGTRLSIL.